The rows below give T cell receptor beta chains drawn from one sample of a study of cytomegalovirus exposure and HLA in healthy donors. Here immunoSEQ multiplex PCR was the method, and the copy in TCRdb shows in-frame clones only, minus some. The table has approximately 170,000 clones, 65% to 80% seen once. The sequenced sample consisted of PBMCs. These receptors originate from a man younger than 40 in good health and CMV-seropositive. CDR3s include the opening cysteine and the closing phenylalanine or tryptophan. The D gene is left open where the match is weak. Clone sizes are given selectively: once, few, many, or a class where the clone is expanded.

TRBJ2-7 TRBV28 NA NA TGTGCCAGCAGGAAGACTAGTACCAATCTCTACGAGCAGTACTTC CASRKTSTNLYEQYF
TRBJ2-5 TRBV7-2 TRBD1 NA TGTGCCAGCAGCTTCTCAGGGGGAGAGACCCAGTACTTC CASSFSGGETQYF
TRBJ1-3 TRBV29-1 TRBD1 NA TGCAGCGTAATGACAGGGGAAGGAAACACCATATATTTT CSVMTGEGNTIYF
TRBJ2-7 TRBV5-4 TRBD2 NA TGTGCCAGCAGCACCGGGGGGAGCGGGAGTACGTACGAGCAGTACTTC CASSTGGSGSTYEQYF
TRBJ1-2 TRBV6-5 TRBD1 NA TGTGCCAGCAGTTACACCGACAGGGGGTTCGGCTACACCTTC CASSYTDRGFGYTF
TRBJ2-4 TRBV5-4 NA NA TGTGCCAGCAGCCGTCCTAACGGAGGGGAGCAAAACATTCAGTACTTC CASSRPNGGEQNIQYF
TRBJ2-2 TRBV27 NA NA TGTGCCAGCAGTTATAACATGCAAGGGGAGCTGTTTTTT CASSYNMQGELFF
TRBJ2-7 TRBV9 NA few TGTGCCAGCAGCGTCTCTGACAGAGGGAGGGAGCAGTACTTC CASSVSDRGREQYF
TRBJ1-5 TRBV7-2 TRBD1 few TGTGCCAGCAGCTCGCAGGGACAGCAAAATCAGCCCCAGCATTTT CASSSQGQQNQPQHF
TRBJ2-2 TRBV4-3 TRBD2 NA TGCGCCAGCAGCCAAGACCCTAGCGGCGCTCCCACCGGGGAGCTGTTTTTT CASSQDPSGAPTGELFF
TRBJ1-5 TRBV6-1 TRBD1 NA TGTGCCGTATCGTGGGGACAGGGGAGCAATCAGCCCCAGCATTTT CAVSWGQGSNQPQHF
TRBJ2-7 TRBV11-3 TRBD2 NA TGTGCCAGCAGCTTAGGGACTAGCGGGAGGAAAGGCGAGCAGTACTTC CASSLGTSGRKGEQYF
TRBJ2-2 TRBV7-3 TRBD2 NA TGTGCCAGCAGCTTAAAAGGGACCTCTAGCGGGGCCGGGGAGCTGTTTTTT CASSLKGTSSGAGELFF
TRBJ1-4 TRBV10-3 TRBD1 NA TGTGCCATCAGGGCGACAGGGCCTGAAAAACTGTTTTTT CAIRATGPEKLFF
TRBJ2-2 TRBV27 TRBD2 NA TGTGCCAGCAGACCCCGAGCGGGATTGAACACCGGGGAGCTGTTTTTT CASRPRAGLNTGELFF
TRBJ2-2 TRBV19 TRBD2 NA TGTGCCAGTAGTATAATGCGGGGGGGCTCTGGGGAGCTGTTTTTT CASSIMRGGSGELFF
TRBJ1-4 TRBV5-1 NA NA TGCGCCAGCAGCTTCGGGTCCCTCGATGGAAAACTGTTTTTT CASSFGSLDGKLFF
TRBJ1-3 TRBV15 TRBD1 once TGTGCCACCAGCGCTGGACAGGGAGGACACACCATATATTTT CATSAGQGGHTIYF
TRBJ2-7 TRBV7-8 TRBD1 NA TGTGCCAGCAGCAGACCGGGACAGTCCTACGAGCAGTACTTC CASSRPGQSYEQYF
TRBJ2-3 TRBV5-1 TRBD2 NA TGCGCCAGCAGCTTACGGGGGGTAATGCAGTATTTT CASSLRGVMQYF
TRBJ2-1 TRBV6-6 TRBD2 NA TGTGCCAGCAGTCGGTCTAGCGGGGTCTCCTACAATGAGCAGTTCTTC CASSRSSGVSYNEQFF
TRBJ2-1 TRBV11-3 TRBD2 NA TGTGCCAGCAGCCTGACTAGCGGTGAGCAGTTCTTC CASSLTSGEQFF
TRBJ1-1 TRBV29-1 NA NA TGCAGCGTGGGGGGGACATCGAACACTGAAGCTTTCTTT CSVGGTSNTEAFF
TRBJ2-3 TRBV6-5 NA few TGTGCCAGCAGTATACAGGGTTCTGTCACAGATACGCAGTATTTT CASSIQGSVTDTQYF
TRBJ1-5 TRBV19 NA NA TGTGCCAGTAGTGGAGGATACGGTAATCAGCCCCAGCATTTT CASSGGYGNQPQHF
TRBJ2-7 TRBV7-2 TRBD2 NA TGTGCCAGCAGCTTAGGGCGGGGGGTTGCCTACGAGCAGTACTTC CASSLGRGVAYEQYF
TRBJ1-2 TRBV25-1 TRBD1 few TGTGCCAGCAGTGAATGGGGGAGGGACAGGGATGGTGGCTACACCTTC CASSEWGRDRDGGYTF
TRBJ1-4 TRBV4-2 NA few TGTGCCAGCAGCCAAGATGGAGGGATGAGGGGTGAAAAACTGTTTTTT CASSQDGGMRGEKLFF
TRBJ2-4 TRBV7-2 NA NA TGTGCCAGCAGCTTAGGGTTCAGGAGGGACATTCAGTACTTC CASSLGFRRDIQYF
TRBJ2-7 TRBV7-8 NA NA TGTGCCAGCAGCTTAGCGCTCTATGTCTCCTACGAGCAGTACTTC CASSLALYVSYEQYF
TRBJ2-7 TRBV11-1 NA once TGTGCCAGCAGCTTAGACCGTTCTGGGCTTTCCTACGAGCAGTACTTC CASSLDRSGLSYEQYF
TRBJ2-7 TRBV5-1 TRBD1 NA TGCGCCAGCAGCTCCGGGACAGGGTTGTACGAGCAGTACTTC CASSSGTGLYEQYF
TRBJ1-2 TRBV7-3 TRBD1 few TGTGCCAGCAGCTTAACGGGACAGGGGGATATTGGGTATGGCTACACCTTC CASSLTGQGDIGYGYTF
TRBJ1-5 TRBV5-6 TRBD1 NA TGTGCCAGCAGCTGGTCCGGGACAGGGGGTGTCCAGCCCCAGCATTTT CASSWSGTGGVQPQHF
TRBJ2-5 TRBV7-3 NA NA TGTGCCAGCAGCTCTGCGCCCACGGAGCCCCAGTACTTC CASSSAPTEPQYF
TRBJ1-3 TRBV30 NA once TGTGCCTGGAGAGTCCCAGGTGGAAACACCATATATTTT CAWRVPGGNTIYF
TRBJ2-7 TRBV6-5 NA NA TGTGCCAGCAGTCTTACAGGGTTTACCTCCTACGAGCAGTACTTC CASSLTGFTSYEQYF
TRBJ2-5 TRBV4-1 NA NA TGCGCCAGCAGCCAAAACAGCGGACAAGAGACCCAGTACTTC CASSQNSGQETQYF
TRBJ1-1 TRBV9 NA NA TGTGCCAGCAGCCCCCATCAGGGGTCGAACACTGAAGCTTTCTTT CASSPHQGSNTEAFF
TRBJ2-2 TRBV4-2 TRBD1 NA TGTGCCAGCAGCCGACAGGGGGGCACCGGGGAGCTGTTTTTT CASSRQGGTGELFF
TRBJ2-5 TRBV7-3 TRBD2 NA TGTGCCAGCAGCTCTCGAGGGCGGGAGGGCGCCCAAGAGACCCAGTACTTC CASSSRGREGAQETQYF